This entry describes one T cell receptor (beta chain). Input was 616 ng to 6,004 ng of genomic DNA from tumor or blood. This entry is derived from a study of T cells in tumors after PD-1 blockade. In the study overall: A subset received ongoing vismodegib 150 mg daily alongside anti-PD-1 therapy.

Germline CDR1 reads SNHLY; CDR2 reads FYNNEI. The V end was cut by 6 bases, the J end by 8 bases, with 10 bases between. The length of the CDR3 is 12 residues. The repertoire was sequenced with immunoSEQ multiplex PCR; TCRdb's copy has only in-frame clones and lacks some. The data show 15,000 to 25,000 clones, over 75% seen once. The TCR comes from a human donor with advanced basal cell or squamous cell carcinoma (not recorded which). The starting material was PBMCs, obtained after anti-PD-1 therapy. The gene calls are TRBV2 and TRBJ1-4; D not resolved. In DNA, the CDR3 is TGTGCCAGCAGCGATCATAGCGAAAAACTGTTTTTT. It codes for CASSDHSEKLFF.